This TCR beta chain appears in the sequencing data of a study of blood T cell repertoires in COVID-19. Turning to the study itself: Material from acute and convalescent COVID-19 was sourced from the United States, Italy and Spain.

Trimming left V 5 bases short and J 6 bases short, with 7 bases between. The CDR3 sequence is 11 residues long. Some clones are missing from TCRdb's copy, which holds only in-frame ones; the method was immunoSEQ multiplex PCR. The repertoire holds around 45,000 clones, with roughly nine tenths as singletons. This receptor was identified in a man aged 60 to 69 with active or convalescent COVID-19. Sequences were obtained from peripheral blood. V gene TRBV12-3 or TRBV12-4 combines with J gene TRBJ1-1; unclear D gene. CDR3 residues: CASSAESEAFF. CDR3 in DNA: TGTGCCAGCAGTGCAGAATCTGAAGCTTTCTTT.